This TCR beta chain was identified during a study of T cells in Graves' hyperthyroidism and ophthalmopathy. This CDR3 spans 15 amino acids. Per germline, CDR1 SGHRS and CDR2 YFSETQ. Trimming cost V 0 bases and J 4 bases; bases outside gene matches: 4. This clonotype came up many times. RNA transcripts gave rise to amplified TCR beta CDR3 regions. An initial round of RT-PCR targeting the TCR CDR3 relied on the HTBI primer set. TCRdb reanalysed the multiplex PCR reads using MiXCR and keeps one entry per CDR3 protein. Among around 400,000 distinct CDR3 sequences listed, about 25% were seen once. V usage is TRBV5-1 and J usage is TRBJ2-1; 7 bases line up with TRBD2. The clonotype was recovered from a man aged 45-65 years with Graves' hyperthyroidism. What was sequenced was blood. The CDR3 sequence is CASSLELAEYNEQFF. In nucleotides, the CDR3 is TGCGCCAGCAGCTTGGAGCTAGCGGAATACAATGAGCAGTTCTTC.